The rows below give T cell receptor beta chains drawn from one sample of a study of T cell responses to AZD1222 COVID-19 vaccine. Clones were sequenced by immunoSEQ multiplex PCR, and TCRdb holds only the in-frame ones, with some missing. The data contain some 39,000 clones, 90% of them seen just once; the ten biggest clones take up approximately 37%. This specimen consisted of peripheral blood, obtained 28 days after the second AZD1222 dose. The receptors were sampled from an adult who received the AZD1222 COVID-19 vaccine. Both conserved end residues are part of each CDR3. A D gene is named only where the DNA matches it firmly. Some rows mark clone size as missing; the rest say once, few, many or name a class of expanded clone.

>TRBV6-5|TRBJ1-1|.|.
TGTGCCAGCAGAGACTGGAGGGGGATGAACACTGAAGCTTTCTTT
CASRDWRGMNTEAFF
>TRBV7-2|TRBJ1-2|.|TRBD1
TGTGCCAGCAGCCTGGACAGGGGAACGGGGGAGGGTGGCTACACCTTC
CASSLDRGTGEGGYTF
>TRBV5-1|TRBJ1-1|.|.
TGCGCCAGCAGACCGTTCGGGGCGAACACTGAAGCTTTCTTT
CASRPFGANTEAFF
>TRBV9|TRBJ2-5|.|.
TGTGCCAGCAGCAGAAGGGGTTTGGAAGAGACCCAGTACTTC
CASSRRGLEETQYF
>TRBV6-1|TRBJ2-5|.|.
TGTGCCAGCAGTGAACGTCAAGAGACCCAGTACTTC
CASSERQETQYF
>TRBV10-3|TRBJ1-3|few|.
TGTGCCATCAGTGAGTCAAACAACTCTGGAAACACCATATATTTT
CAISESNNSGNTIYF
>TRBV3-1/TRBV3-2|TRBJ2-3|.|TRBD1
TGTGCCAGCAGCCAAGAGGGGACAGGGACAGATACGCAGTATTTT
CASSQEGTGTDTQYF
>TRBV7-2|TRBJ1-3|.|.
TGTGCCAGCAGCTTAGCGTCCGGCAGGCTCTCTGGAAACACCATATATTTT
CASSLASGRLSGNTIYF
>TRBV4-2|TRBJ1-5|.|.
TGTGCCAGCAGCCAAGATCGGTGGGGGGACCAGCCCCAGCATTTT
CASSQDRWGDQPQHF
>TRBV11-2|TRBJ1-2|once|.
TGTGCCAGCAGCTTAGAACATCGGCAGTATCGGAGCTATGGCTACACCTTC
CASSLEHRQYRSYGYTF
>TRBV6-6|TRBJ1-2|.|TRBD1
TGTGCCAGCAGTTACTCCCCGGACAGGGGTGACTATGGCTACACCTTC
CASSYSPDRGDYGYTF
>TRBV2|TRBJ2-1|.|.
TGTGCCAGCAGTGCAACCGACTTGTACAATGAGCAGTTCTTC
CASSATDLYNEQFF
>TRBV10-1|TRBJ2-1|.|TRBD1
TGCGCCAGCAGCGAGGGACAGTCCTCCTACAATGAGCAGTTCTTC
CASSEGQSSYNEQFF
>TRBV6-1|TRBJ1-2|.|.
TGTGCCAGCAGTGAGTCCCTGACAGCGTTCTATGGCTACACCTTC
CASSESLTAFYGYTF
>TRBV19|TRBJ1-2|.|.
TGTGCCAGTAGTATATCGGTGTATGGCTACACCTTC
CASSISVYGYTF
>TRBV30|TRBJ2-7|.|.
TGTGCCTGGAGCACGCCCTGGCCTCGGCACGAGCAGTACTTC
CAWSTPWPRHEQYF
>TRBV25-1|TRBJ2-7|.|TRBD2
TGTGCCAGCAGTGAATGGGGGGGGGATCCGCGCCGCGAGCAGTACTTC
CASSEWGGDPRREQYF
>TRBV30|TRBJ2-3|.|TRBD1
TGTGCCTGGAGTGTACAGGGGGGAACAGATACGCAGTATTTT
CAWSVQGGTDTQYF
>TRBV23-1|TRBJ1-1|.|.
TGCGCCAGGCGAGGGGAGTCTGAAGCTTTCTTT
CARRGESEAFF
>TRBV5-1|TRBJ2-4|.|TRBD1
TGCGCCAGCAGCTTTAACCCGGGACAGGGTCTTAAAAACATTCAGTACTTC
CASSFNPGQGLKNIQYF
>TRBV6-1|TRBJ1-3|.|TRBD1
TGTGCCAGCAGTGCGTCTTCGGGACAGGGGGCGGGAAACACCATATATTTT
CASSASSGQGAGNTIYF
>TRBV7-9|TRBJ2-7|.|TRBD1
TGTGCCAGCAGCGGCAGACCGGGACAGGGGGAACCCGAGCAGTACTTC
CASSGRPGQGEPEQYF
>TRBV9|TRBJ2-3|.|TRBD2
TGTGCCAGCAGCGTAGACCCTAGCGGGGGGGCCGCAGATACGCAGTATTTT
CASSVDPSGGAADTQYF
>TRBV7-6|TRBJ1-1|.|.
TGTGCCAGCAGCGCCAGGCAGAACACTGAAGCTTTCTTT
CASSARQNTEAFF
>TRBV7-2|TRBJ2-1|.|TRBD2
TGTGCCAGCAGCCAAACACTAGCGGGGTTCTACAATGAGCAGTTCTTC
CASSQTLAGFYNEQFF
>TRBV4-1|TRBJ1-2|.|.
TGCGCCAGCAGCGGGGGGGCTTCTAACTATGGCTACACCTTC
CASSGGASNYGYTF
>TRBV3-1/TRBV3-2|TRBJ2-3|.|TRBD1
TGTGCCAGCAGCCAAGCGTTTTCGACAGGGGTAACCACAGATACGCAGTATTTT
CASSQAFSTGVTTDTQYF
>TRBV6-2/TRBV6-3|TRBJ1-5|.|.
TGTGCCAGCAGTTCACGGGACACGCGCAATCAGCCCCAGCATTTT
CASSSRDTRNQPQHF
>TRBV4-2|TRBJ1-3|.|.
TGTGCCAGCAGCCAAGATCCAGGTGGAAACACCATATATTTT
CASSQDPGGNTIYF